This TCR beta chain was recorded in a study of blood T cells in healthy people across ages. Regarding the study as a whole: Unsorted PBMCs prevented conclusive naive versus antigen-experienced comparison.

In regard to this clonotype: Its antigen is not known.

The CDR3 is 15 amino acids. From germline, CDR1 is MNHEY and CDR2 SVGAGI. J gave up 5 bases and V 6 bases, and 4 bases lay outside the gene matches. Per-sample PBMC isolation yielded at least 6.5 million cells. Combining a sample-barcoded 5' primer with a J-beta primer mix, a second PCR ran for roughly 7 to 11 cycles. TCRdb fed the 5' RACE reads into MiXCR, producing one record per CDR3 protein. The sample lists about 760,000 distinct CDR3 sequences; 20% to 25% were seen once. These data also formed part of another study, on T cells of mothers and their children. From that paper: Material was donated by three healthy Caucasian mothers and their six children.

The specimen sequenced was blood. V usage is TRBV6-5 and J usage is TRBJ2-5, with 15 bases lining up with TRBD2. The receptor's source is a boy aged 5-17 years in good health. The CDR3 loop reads CASRRTSGRVETQYF. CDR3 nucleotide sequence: TGTGCCAGCAGAAGGACTAGCGGGAGGGTGGAGACCCAGTACTTC.